The rows below give T cell receptor beta chains drawn from one sample of a study of cytomegalovirus exposure and HLA in healthy donors. Clones were sequenced by immunoSEQ multiplex PCR, and TCRdb holds only the in-frame ones, with some missing. Found here are 150,000 or so clones, approximately 80% of them singletons; the top ten hold around 9%. Sequences were obtained from PBMCs. The receptors come from a male donor in good health and CMV-seropositive. Both conserved end residues are part of each CDR3. Fields, in order: CDR3 protein, CDR3 DNA, clone size, V gene, J gene, D gene. The D gene is left open where the match is weak. Size is omitted from some rows. Given values are once, few, many or a class for expanded clones.

CDR3 protein: CASSYSAGSGANVLTF
CDR3 DNA: TGTGCCAGCAGTTACTCCGCGGGATCTGGGGCCAACGTCCTGACTTTC
clone size: NA
V gene: TRBV6-5
J gene: TRBJ2-6
D gene: NA

CDR3 protein: CASSEAQGSSDTQYF
CDR3 DNA: TGCGCCAGCAGTGAAGCGCAGGGTTCTTCAGATACGCAGTATTTT
clone size: NA
V gene: TRBV10-1
J gene: TRBJ2-3
D gene: NA

CDR3 protein: CASSKGQRNTEAFF
CDR3 DNA: TGTGCCAGTAGTAAGGGACAGAGGAACACTGAAGCTTTCTTT
clone size: NA
V gene: TRBV19
J gene: TRBJ1-1
D gene: TRBD1

CDR3 protein: CASSVFRDTNQPQHF
CDR3 DNA: TGTGCCAGCAGTGTCTTCCGGGACACAAATCAGCCCCAGCATTTT
clone size: NA
V gene: TRBV6-5
J gene: TRBJ1-5
D gene: NA

CDR3 protein: CASSLSFQDGWTGELFF
CDR3 DNA: TGTGCCAGCAGTTTATCCTTTCAGGATGGGTGGACCGGGGAGCTGTTTTTT
clone size: NA
V gene: TRBV27
J gene: TRBJ2-2
D gene: NA

CDR3 protein: CASSFANYNEQFF
CDR3 DNA: TGTGCCAGCAGCTTCGCGAACTACAATGAGCAGTTCTTC
clone size: NA
V gene: TRBV5-4
J gene: TRBJ2-1
D gene: NA

CDR3 protein: CASSYQSGEEYF
CDR3 DNA: TGTGCCAGCAGTTACCAAAGCGGGGAGGAGTATTTT
clone size: NA
V gene: TRBV6-6
J gene: TRBJ2-3
D gene: TRBD2

CDR3 protein: CASSLWSNTEAFF
CDR3 DNA: TGTGCCAGCAGCTTGTGGAGTAACACTGAAGCTTTCTTT
clone size: NA
V gene: TRBV7-9
J gene: TRBJ1-1
D gene: NA

CDR3 protein: CASSPGHYYNEQFF
CDR3 DNA: TGTGCCAGCAGCCCGGGACACTACTACAATGAGCAGTTCTTC
clone size: once
V gene: TRBV5-6
J gene: TRBJ2-1
D gene: NA

CDR3 protein: CATSRDHRGLDEQFF
CDR3 DNA: TGTGCCACCAGCAGAGATCACAGGGGGTTGGATGAGCAGTTCTTC
clone size: NA
V gene: TRBV15
J gene: TRBJ2-1
D gene: TRBD1

CDR3 protein: CASSYGLAGGGQYF
CDR3 DNA: TGTGCCAGCAGCTACGGACTAGCGGGAGGCGGGCAGTACTTC
clone size: NA
V gene: TRBV5-5
J gene: TRBJ2-7
D gene: TRBD2

CDR3 protein: CASASFGMSGELFF
CDR3 DNA: TGTGCCAGCGCATCTTTCGGGATGTCGGGGGAGCTGTTTTTT
clone size: NA
V gene: TRBV7-8
J gene: TRBJ2-2
D gene: NA

CDR3 protein: CASSLRTPQETQYF
CDR3 DNA: TGTGCCAGCAGCTTAAGGACACCCCAAGAGACCCAGTACTTC
clone size: NA
V gene: TRBV13
J gene: TRBJ2-5
D gene: NA

CDR3 protein: CASSFLAFF
CDR3 DNA: TGTGCTAGCAGCTTTCTAGCTTTCTTT
clone size: NA
V gene: TRBV7-2
J gene: TRBJ1-1
D gene: NA

CDR3 protein: CASSPPGDEQFF
CDR3 DNA: TGTGCCAGCAGCCCACCGGGGGATGAGCAGTTCTTC
clone size: NA
V gene: TRBV7-8
J gene: TRBJ2-1
D gene: NA

CDR3 protein: CASSRGQAGNQPQHF
CDR3 DNA: TGTGCCAGCAGCCGAGGACAGGCGGGCAATCAGCCCCAGCATTTT
clone size: few
V gene: TRBV6-1
J gene: TRBJ1-5
D gene: TRBD1

CDR3 protein: CASSLGLGAFYEQYF
CDR3 DNA: TGTGCCAGCAGCTTAGGCTTAGGGGCCTTCTACGAGCAGTACTTC
clone size: few
V gene: TRBV7-2
J gene: TRBJ2-7
D gene: NA

CDR3 protein: CASSVDRAGEQYF
CDR3 DNA: TGTGCCAGCAGTGTTGACAGGGCCGGCGAGCAGTACTTC
clone size: NA
V gene: TRBV6-4
J gene: TRBJ2-7
D gene: TRBD1

CDR3 protein: CATHRGGQGISGANVLTF
CDR3 DNA: TGTGCCACCCACCGAGGGGGACAGGGAATCTCTGGGGCCAACGTCCTGACTTTC
clone size: NA
V gene: TRBV7-9
J gene: TRBJ2-6
D gene: TRBD1

CDR3 protein: CASSEILGVNTEAFF
CDR3 DNA: TGTGCCAGCAGTGAAATTCTAGGGGTGAACACTGAAGCTTTCTTT
clone size: NA
V gene: TRBV25-1
J gene: TRBJ1-1
D gene: NA

CDR3 protein: CASSSQGHGELFF
CDR3 DNA: TGTGCCAGCAGCTCTCAGGGGCACGGGGAGCTGTTTTTT
clone size: few
V gene: TRBV5-4
J gene: TRBJ2-2
D gene: NA

CDR3 protein: CASSIIQGLFTEAFF
CDR3 DNA: TGTGCCAGCAGCATCATACAGGGTCTGTTCACTGAAGCTTTCTTT
clone size: NA
V gene: TRBV7-9
J gene: TRBJ1-1
D gene: NA

CDR3 protein: CASGPLVGETQYF
CDR3 DNA: TGCGCCAGCGGACCACTAGTGGGCGAGACCCAGTACTTC
clone size: NA
V gene: TRBV5-1
J gene: TRBJ2-5
D gene: NA

CDR3 protein: CASSGRGLSYEQYF
CDR3 DNA: TGTGCCAGCAGTGGCAGGGGGCTCTCCTACGAGCAGTACTTC
clone size: NA
V gene: TRBV27
J gene: TRBJ2-7
D gene: TRBD1

CDR3 protein: CASRLQVMNTEAFF
CDR3 DNA: TGTGCCAGCAGGCTACAGGTCATGAACACTGAAGCTTTCTTT
clone size: NA
V gene: TRBV6-6
J gene: TRBJ1-1
D gene: NA

CDR3 protein: CASSPQGEFEKLFF
CDR3 DNA: TGTGCCAGCTCACCACAGGGAGAGTTTGAAAAACTGTTTTTT
clone size: few
V gene: TRBV18
J gene: TRBJ1-4
D gene: NA

CDR3 protein: CATSRDGTEDQPQHF
CDR3 DNA: TGTGCCACCAGCAGAGATGGGACAGAGGATCAGCCCCAGCATTTT
clone size: NA
V gene: TRBV15
J gene: TRBJ1-5
D gene: TRBD1

CDR3 protein: CASSLGFGFREDTQYF
CDR3 DNA: TGCGCCAGCAGCTTGGGGTTTGGTTTCAGGGAAGATACGCAGTATTTT
clone size: NA
V gene: TRBV5-1
J gene: TRBJ2-3
D gene: NA

CDR3 protein: CASSLLAGWNTEAFF
CDR3 DNA: TGCGCCAGCAGCTTGTTGGCAGGCTGGAACACTGAAGCTTTCTTT
clone size: NA
V gene: TRBV5-1
J gene: TRBJ1-1
D gene: NA

CDR3 protein: CASSLGQGSAYEQYF
CDR3 DNA: TGTGCCAGCAGCTTGGGCCAGGGGTCAGCCTACGAGCAGTACTTC
clone size: few
V gene: TRBV5-4
J gene: TRBJ2-7
D gene: NA

CDR3 protein: CASSDTGSSGNTIYF
CDR3 DNA: TGTGCCAGCAGTGATACAGGGTCCTCTGGAAACACCATATATTTT
clone size: few
V gene: TRBV7-6
J gene: TRBJ1-3
D gene: NA

CDR3 protein: CAGAQGGYGYTF
CDR3 DNA: TGTGCCGGAGCACAGGGCGGCTATGGCTACACCTTC
clone size: NA
V gene: TRBV30
J gene: TRBJ1-2
D gene: NA

CDR3 protein: CASSPRDRVANTEAFF
CDR3 DNA: TGTGCCAGCAGCCCACGGGACAGGGTGGCGAACACTGAAGCTTTCTTT
clone size: NA
V gene: TRBV9
J gene: TRBJ1-1
D gene: TRBD1

CDR3 protein: CASSRGDNSGANGLTF
CDR3 DNA: TGTGCCAGCAGCCGCGGCGACAACTCTGGGGCCAACGGCCTGACTTTC
clone size: NA
V gene: TRBV11-3
J gene: TRBJ2-6
D gene: NA

CDR3 protein: CASSGTSGGDTQYF
CDR3 DNA: TGCGCCAGCAGCGGGACTAGCGGGGGAGATACGCAGTATTTT
clone size: NA
V gene: TRBV5-1
J gene: TRBJ2-3
D gene: TRBD2